This is a list of T cell receptor beta chains from one sample in a study of blood T cells in healthy people across ages. One entry per CDR3 protein results from TCRdb running MiXCR on the 5' RACE reads. The sample holds hundreds of thousands of distinct CDR3 sequences; 56% are singletons and the top ten take under 30%. The sample comprised blood. The source of these receptors is a middle-aged man in good health. Both conserved end residues are part of each CDR3. D genes are given only for firm matches. Rows may omit the clone size; those that give it use once, few, many or a size class.

CDR3nt	CDR3aa	len	j_gene	v_gene	abundance	d_gene
TGTGCCAGCAGTTTATTTAAAGAGACCCAGTACTTC	CASSLFKETQYF	12	TRBJ2-5	TRBV28	-	-
TGTGCCAGCAGTGGGACTAGCGGGGCCTCCTACAATGAGCAGTTCTTC	CASSGTSGASYNEQFF	16	TRBJ2-1	TRBV6-2/TRBV6-3	-	TRBD2
TGTGCCAGTAGTCGAGTAATGGGTCGCTACGAGCAGTACTTC	CASSRVMGRYEQYF	14	TRBJ2-7	TRBV19	-	-
TGCAGTGCCCGGGACACTTCCTACAATGAGCAGTTCTTC	CSARDTSYNEQFF	13	TRBJ2-1	TRBV20-1	few	-
TGCAGTGTCGCAACACAGGGGTACGGTGACTATGGCTACACCTTC	CSVATQGYGDYGYTF	15	TRBJ1-2	TRBV20-1	few	TRBD1
TGTGTCATCGATTCGGCTACCGGTACAGATACGCAGTATTTT	CVIDSATGTDTQYF	14	TRBJ2-3	TRBV10-3	-	-
TGTGCCAGCAGCAAAGCAACACCCATTCGCAGGGGACCCTCCACCGGGGAGCTGTTTTTT	CASSKATPIRRGPSTGELFF	20	TRBJ2-2	TRBV21-1	-	-
TGTGCCAGCAGCCTGCTAGCGGGAGGTGCTAACTCCTACGAGCAGTACTTC	CASSLLAGGANSYEQYF	17	TRBJ2-7	TRBV28	few	TRBD2
TGTGCCAGCAGTTTAATTACAGGGGGCGGGGAGACCCAGTACTTC	CASSLITGGGETQYF	15	TRBJ2-5	TRBV28	-	TRBD1
TGCGCCAGCAGGAAGGACGGAAACACCGGGGAGCTGTTTTTT	CASRKDGNTGELFF	14	TRBJ2-2	TRBV5-1	-	-
TGTGCCAGCAGCTTAGAGACTAGCGGGAGGGAAGAGACCCAGTACTTC	CASSLETSGREETQYF	16	TRBJ2-5	TRBV7-6	-	TRBD2
TGTGCCAGCAGTACCTCTCGCGGGAGGGCCCGGGGTGAGCAGTTCTTC	CASSTSRGRARGEQFF	16	TRBJ2-1	TRBV27	-	TRBD2
TGTGCCAGCAGTTACTCCCTAGACCTGGCCAATGAGCAGTTCTTC	CASSYSLDLANEQFF	15	TRBJ2-1	TRBV6-5	-	-
TGTGCCAGCAGACAGGGGAGTGGCACAGATACGCAGTATTTT	CASRQGSGTDTQYF	14	TRBJ2-3	TRBV9	-	TRBD1
TGCGCCAGCAGCTCCCAACAGGCCACGGCAAGGGAGACCCAGTACTTC	CASSSQQATARETQYF	16	TRBJ2-5	TRBV5-1	-	-
TGTGCCAGCAGCAAAGGGTTACGGACGGTGAGCTCCTACGAGCAGTACTTC	CASSKGLRTVSSYEQYF	17	TRBJ2-7	TRBV21-1	-	-
TGTGCCAGCAGCCCTTGGACCAATGCTGGGGCCAACGTCCTGACTTTC	CASSPWTNAGANVLTF	16	TRBJ2-6	TRBV7-2	few	-
TGTGCCAGCAGTCGACTAGCGGAGGGTTTGGAGACCCAGTACTTC	CASSRLAEGLETQYF	15	TRBJ2-5	TRBV27	few	TRBD2
TGTGCCAGCAGCAACGGACAGTTCAATCAGCCCCAGCATTTT	CASSNGQFNQPQHF	14	TRBJ1-5	TRBV7-9	-	-
TGTGCCAGCAGCGTAGACAGTCTAAGGTTGGAGACCCAGTACTTC	CASSVDSLRLETQYF	15	TRBJ2-5	TRBV7-9	-	-
TGCAGCGTTGGGTTGGGACAGAGCTCCTACGAGCAGTACTTC	CSVGLGQSSYEQYF	14	TRBJ2-7	TRBV29-1	-	TRBD1
TGTGCCAGCACCAAGGGTGGGTCGGCCTACGAGCAGTACTTC	CASTKGGSAYEQYF	14	TRBJ2-7	TRBV27	few	-
TGTGCCAGCAGCTTCAGCGGGGGGGCCTCCCAAAACATTCAGTACTTC	CASSFSGGASQNIQYF	16	TRBJ2-4	TRBV7-2	-	TRBD2
TGCGCCAGCAGCACCACAGGCACAGATACGCAGTATTTT	CASSTTGTDTQYF	13	TRBJ2-3	TRBV5-1	-	-
TGTGCCAGCAGGGGACATAACTATGGCTACACCTTC	CASRGHNYGYTF	12	TRBJ1-2	TRBV25-1	few	-
TGCAGCGTTGAGGGGATAGGGTCGGTATACAATGAGCAGTACTTC	CSVEGIGSVYNEQYF	15	TRBJ2-5	TRBV29-1	-	-
TGTGCCAGCAGCAAAGCTGGGACAGGGAGCTCCTACGAGCAGTACTTC	CASSKAGTGSSYEQYF	16	TRBJ2-7	TRBV21-1	-	-
TGTGCCAGCAGCCTTCGACTAGCGGGAGGGATTGTCCCCTCCAATACGCAGTATTTT	CASSLRLAGGIVPSNTQYF	19	TRBJ2-3	TRBV3-1	-	TRBD2
TGTGCCAGCAGTGATCGGCTAGGCGCGGGGACTCAGTACTTC	CASSDRLGAGTQYF	14	TRBJ2-4	TRBV2	-	-
TGTGCCAGCAGTGATAACAGGAATGAGCAGTTCTTC	CASSDNRNEQFF	12	TRBJ2-1	TRBV6-2/TRBV6-3	-	-
TGTGCCACCAGCAGAGTCAGTAGCGGAGGGGATACGCAGTATTTT	CATSRVSSGGDTQYF	15	TRBJ2-3	TRBV15	few	-
TGTGCCAGCAGCTTGACAGGGGATTGGACTGAAGCTTTCTTT	CASSLTGDWTEAFF	14	TRBJ1-1	TRBV5-5	few	TRBD1
TGTGCCAGCGCACCTTATACAGGGGGAGAAGCTTTCTTT	CASAPYTGGEAFF	13	TRBJ1-1	TRBV18	-	TRBD1
TGTGCCAGCACCCAGACCGGGACATCGAATTCACCCCTCCACTTT	CASTQTGTSNSPLHF	15	TRBJ1-6	TRBV25-1	-	-
TGTGCCAGCATCCCACGGTGGGGGCGCGGTGGCTACACCTTC	CASIPRWGRGGYTF	14	TRBJ1-2	TRBV27	-	-
TGTGCCAGCAGTTACCTGGCAGGCCCAGATACGCAGTATTTT	CASSYLAGPDTQYF	14	TRBJ2-3	TRBV6-5	few	-
TGTGCCAGCAGCCCCGATGACGGACGCCCGACTGAAAAACTGTTTTTT	CASSPDDGRPTEKLFF	16	TRBJ1-4	TRBV9	few	-
TGTGCCACCGGTGACAGGGGTTGGTATGGCTACACCTTC	CATGDRGWYGYTF	13	TRBJ1-2	TRBV10-3	-	TRBD1